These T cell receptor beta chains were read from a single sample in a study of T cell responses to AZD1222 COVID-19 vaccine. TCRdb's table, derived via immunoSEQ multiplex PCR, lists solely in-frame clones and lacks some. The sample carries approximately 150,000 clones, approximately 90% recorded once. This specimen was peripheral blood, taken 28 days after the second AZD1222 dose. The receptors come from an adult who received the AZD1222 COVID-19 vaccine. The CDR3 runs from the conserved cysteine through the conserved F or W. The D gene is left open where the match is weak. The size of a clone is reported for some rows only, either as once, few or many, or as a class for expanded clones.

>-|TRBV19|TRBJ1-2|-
TGTGCCAGTAGTAGCCTTCGGACAGATGGCTACACCTTC
CASSSLRTDGYTF
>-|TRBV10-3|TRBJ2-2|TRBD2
TGTGCCACCGAAACGGGGGGGTCGAACACCGGGGAGCTGTTTTTT
CATETGGSNTGELFF
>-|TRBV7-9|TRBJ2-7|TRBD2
TGTGCCAGCAGCCTCCAGCGGGAGGCCGTTTACGAGCAGTACTTC
CASSLQREAVYEQYF
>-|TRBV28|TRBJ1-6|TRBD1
TGTGCCAGCAGTTCGCCGGACAGGGATAGTTCACCCCTCCACTTT
CASSSPDRDSSPLHF
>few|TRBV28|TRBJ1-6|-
TGTGCCAGCAGTTTAGTGGGGGGTTCACCCCTCCACTTT
CASSLVGGSPLHF
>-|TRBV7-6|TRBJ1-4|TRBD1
TGTGCCAGCAGCTCCCGCAGGGGGCGCGGGGCTAATGAAAAACTGTTTTTT
CASSSRRGRGANEKLFF
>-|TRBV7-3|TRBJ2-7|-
TGTGCCAGCAGCCCCAACCCCGGGCTATCCTACGAGCAGTACTTC
CASSPNPGLSYEQYF
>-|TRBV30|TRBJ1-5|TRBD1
TGTGCCTGGTCCGGGGGACAGGGAAGCAATCAGCCCCAGCATTTT
CAWSGGQGSNQPQHF
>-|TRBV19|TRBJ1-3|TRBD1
TGTGCCAGTAGTATAGTAGGACAGGGGCGAAACACCATATATTTT
CASSIVGQGRNTIYF
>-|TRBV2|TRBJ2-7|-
TGTGCCAGCAGTGGACAGGTCCCATTGGAGCAGTACTTC
CASSGQVPLEQYF
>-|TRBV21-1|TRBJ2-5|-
TGTGCCAGCAGCGAATGCTCGGGCAAAGAGACCCAGTACTTC
CASSECSGKETQYF
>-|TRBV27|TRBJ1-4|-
TGTGCCAGCAGTTTGAGGGTAGGGGCGCGGGGTGTTGGTAATGAAAAACTGTTTTTT
CASSLRVGARGVGNEKLFF
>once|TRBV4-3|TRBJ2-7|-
TGCGCCAGCAGCCAAGATCCCAGGCCGGACTACGAGCAGTACTTC
CASSQDPRPDYEQYF
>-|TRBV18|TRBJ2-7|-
TGTGCCAGCTCACCCTCTAGGAGCTCCTACGAGCAGTACTTC
CASSPSRSSYEQYF
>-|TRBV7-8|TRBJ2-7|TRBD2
TGTGCCAGCAGCTTAACTAGCGGGACCCAGGGCTTTGGGTACTTC
CASSLTSGTQGFGYF